Following are 15 T cell receptor beta chains from one sample sequenced in a study of shared clonotypes between healthy human individuals. The repertoire was sequenced with immunoSEQ multiplex PCR; TCRdb's copy has only in-frame clones and lacks some. The sample has 2,500,000 or so clones, roughly 90% seen once. What was sequenced was naive CD4+ T cells from PBMCs. Regarding subset: CD45RA+ positively selected. Receptor source: a man younger than 35 in good health. Some clones in this sample may be carry-over from other donors' samples.

This clone was observed a single time. The rearrangement joins TRBV21-1 to TRBJ2-7; TRBD1, the table's D call, lacks a check against the DNA. TRBV21-1 is a pseudogene segment. The CDR3 is 18 residues long. The CDR3 nucleotides are TGTGCCAGCAGCAAAGAGACTTTTGGGGACAGGGCGCGATACGAGCAGTACTTC. Its protein is CASSKETFGDRARYEQYF.

The chain couples TRBV5-1 to TRBJ1-1; TRBD1 agrees at 8 bases. Losses at the gene ends were 4 bases for V and 4 bases for J; bases not matched to a gene: 9. Germline assignment: CDR1 SGHRS and CDR2 YFSETQ. This CDR3 has 15 amino acids. This CDR3 is CASSLLTGAITEAFF. The CDR3 region has the DNA TGCGCCAGCAGCCTCCTGACAGGGGCAATCACTGAAGCTTTCTTT.

V is TRBV2 and J is TRBJ1-1, with a tentative D call TRBD1 (6 bases). Trimming left V 5 bases short and J 3 bases short, with 16 bases between. In germline, CDR1 is SNHLY, CDR2 FYNNEI. The CDR3 loop spans 15 amino acids. As DNA, the CDR3 is TGTGCCAGCAGTTCACAGGGTCCCCTTTACACTGAAGCTTTCTTT. Translated, it gives CASSSQGPLYTEAFF.

The CDR3 is CASSQEVGGDAKNIQYF. The CDR3 nucleotides read TGCGCCAGCAGCCAAGAGGTCGGGGGGGATGCCAAAAACATTCAGTACTTC. The chain links TRBV4-3 to TRBJ2-4; 8 bases align to TRBD2. Germline values: CDR1 LGHNA, CDR2 YSLEER. The J segment lost 1 base and the V segment lost 0 bases, leaving 5 bases of the junction unmatched. This CDR3 is built from 17 residues.

The chain couples TRBV27 to TRBJ2-7; TRBD2 agrees at 7 bases. After removal of 6 bases from V and 3 bases from J, the junction contained 14 bases not matched to a gene. In germline, CDR1 is MNHEY, CDR2 SMNVEV (reference sequence). The CDR3 is made up of 16 amino acids. CDR3 DNA sequence: TGTGCCAGCAGCCCGGAGTATGCGGGAGCGAACTACGAGCAGTACTTC. It is translated as CASSPEYAGANYEQYF.

This clone was seen once. The chain couples TRBV7-9 to TRBJ2-1; 7 bases map to TRBD2. The CDR3 spans 17 residues. V shed 5 bases, J shed 5 bases, and the junction held 15 bases outside the gene matches. From germline, CDR1 is SEHNR and CDR2 FQNEAQ (reference sequence). DNA of the CDR3: TGTGCCAGCAGCCTCAGAACCGGGACTACGGGAAACAATGAGCAGTTCTTC. It encodes CASSLRTGTTGNNEQFF.

The chain employs TRBV12-5 and TRBJ2-1; no firm D call. The CDR3 runs 11 residues. V lost 1 base and J 12 bases, leaving 7 bases between the germline ends. Germline assignment: CDR1 LGHNT and CDR2 FRNRAP. CDR3 loop: CASGLGQTQFF. In DNA, the CDR3 is TGTGCTAGTGGTTTGGGCCAGACGCAGTTCTTC.

In this sample, this clone turned up a few times. CDR3 coding DNA: TGTGCCAGCAGCATAGTAGACAGCATGAACACTGAAGCTTTCTTT. It encodes CASSIVDSMNTEAFF. The chain recombines TRBV9 with TRBJ1-1; D might be TRBD1 (5 bases). CDR1 is SGDLS, CDR2 YYNGEE, per germline. The V and J ends lost 4 bases and 0 bases respectively, with 13 bases between them. The CDR3 is 15 residues long.

Only a few counts were recorded for this clone. V gene TRBV5-6 combines with J gene TRBJ1-2; D unclear. The CDR3 spans 13 residues. Trimming took 4 bases from V and 7 from J, leaving 14 bases between them. Per the germline V gene, CDR1 is SGHDT and CDR2 is YYEEEE. Here the CDR3 reads CASSRTGVGGYTF. The CDR3 DNA reads TGTGCCAGCAGCAGGACCGGCGTGGGTGGCTACACCTTC. The variable domain in full, completed from reference TRBV5-6 and TRBJ1-2, reads DAGVTQSPTHLIKTRGQQVTLRCSPKSGHDTVSWYQQALGQGPQFIFQYYEEEERQRGNFPDRFSGHQFPNYSSELNVNALLLGDSALYLCASSRTGVGGYTFGSGTRLTVV.

The chain carries TRBV28 and TRBJ1-5, with TRBD1 matching 10 bases. The CDR3 extends over 16 amino acids. In germline, CDR1 is MDHEN, CDR2 SYDVKM. Trimming removed 0 bases from V and 5 bases from J; junction bases left unmatched: 4. This CDR3 reads CASSLWGGQGHQPQHF. CDR3 coding DNA: TGTGCCAGCAGTTTATGGGGGGGACAGGGGCATCAGCCCCAGCATTTT.

The chain combines TRBV7-2 with TRBJ2-4, with D unclear. The CDR3 has 17 amino acids. CDR1 is SGHTA, CDR2 FQGNSA, per germline. Trimming shortened V by 0 bases and J by 0 bases, and 12 bases separated the two germline ends. The CDR3 region is CASSLAGLPLAKNIQYF. Here the CDR3 DNA reads TGTGCCAGCAGCTTAGCCGGCCTACCTCTAGCCAAAAACATTCAGTACTTC.

This clone was observed a few times. This chain connects TRBV6-1 to TRBJ1-5, with unresolved D. The CDR3 is 15 amino acids. With 1 base removed from V and 3 bases from J, the gap between germline ends came to 10 bases. Germline V lookup: CDR1 MNHNS, CDR2 SASEGT. The CDR3 DNA sequence: TGTGCCAGCAGTGAAGATAGCTCTTACAATCAGCCCCAGCATTTT. The encoded protein is CASSEDSSYNQPQHF.

This rearrangement joins TRBV28 to TRBJ1-5; D gene unclear. The CDR3 totals 16 residues. CDR1 is MDHEN, CDR2 SYDVKM, per germline. V was shortened by 6 bases and J by 6 bases, with 21 bases between the two germline ends. This chain's CDR3 is CASSSTGWEQVQPQHF. The CDR3 region has the DNA TGTGCCAGCAGCTCGACGGGGTGGGAGCAGGTTCAGCCCCAGCATTTT.

The gene calls are TRBV4-2 and TRBJ2-1, with 14 nucleotides matching TRBD2. From germline, CDR1 is LGHNA and CDR2 YNFKEQ. This CDR3 has 16 residues. V lost 4 bases to trimming and J lost 15 bases; unmatched junction nucleotides: 14. Written as DNA, the CDR3 is TGTGCCAGCAGCCCCGCCGGGACTAGCGGGAGTGTGGGCGGGTTCTTC. This translates into CASSPAGTSGSVGGFF.

The CDR3 loop is CASSDPGRLGNQPQHF. The CDR3 nucleotides read TGTGCCAGCAGTGACCCTGGAAGGTTGGGCAATCAGCCCCAGCATTTT. V is TRBV6-1 and J is TRBJ1-5; no clear D. The germline V gene encodes CDR1 MNHNS and CDR2 SASEGT. Trimming shortened V by 3 bases and J by 2 bases, and 14 bases separated the two germline ends. This CDR3 is built from 16 residues.